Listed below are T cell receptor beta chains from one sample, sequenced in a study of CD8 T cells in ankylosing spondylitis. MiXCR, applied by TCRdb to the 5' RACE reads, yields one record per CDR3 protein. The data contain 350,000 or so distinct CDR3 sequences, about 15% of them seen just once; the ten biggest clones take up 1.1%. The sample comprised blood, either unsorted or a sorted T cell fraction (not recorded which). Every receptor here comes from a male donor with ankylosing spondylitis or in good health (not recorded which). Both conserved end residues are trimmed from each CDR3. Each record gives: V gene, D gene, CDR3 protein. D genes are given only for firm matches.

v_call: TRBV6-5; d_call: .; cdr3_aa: ASSNSQETQY
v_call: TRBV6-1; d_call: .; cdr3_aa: ASRGGAYSNQPQH
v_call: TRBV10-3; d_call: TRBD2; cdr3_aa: AISESGTSGGRSYNEQF
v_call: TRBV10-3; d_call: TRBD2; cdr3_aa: AIRTRLAAQDTQY
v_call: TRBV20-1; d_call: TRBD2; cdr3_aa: SASSGGPNTQY
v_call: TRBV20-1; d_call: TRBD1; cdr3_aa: SAPSSGQGTYEQY
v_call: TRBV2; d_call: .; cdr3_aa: ASRMEGGSGELF
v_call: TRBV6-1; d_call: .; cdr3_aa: ASTPPGNTGELF
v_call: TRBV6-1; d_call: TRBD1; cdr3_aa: ASSRQGALNTEAF
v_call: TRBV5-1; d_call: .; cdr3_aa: ASSQTIGTDTQY
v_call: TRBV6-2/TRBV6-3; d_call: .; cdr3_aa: ASSYRDPDGETQY
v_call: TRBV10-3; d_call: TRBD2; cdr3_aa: AVLGLAGGEQF
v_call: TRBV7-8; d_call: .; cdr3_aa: ASRVGEGRTEAF
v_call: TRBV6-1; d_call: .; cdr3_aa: ASDPGGPTQY
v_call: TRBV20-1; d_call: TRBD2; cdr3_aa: SAVSGRSYNEQF
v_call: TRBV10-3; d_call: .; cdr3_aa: AISESPGAGRYNEQF